The 3 T cell receptor beta chains reported below all come from one sample, sequenced in a study of OX40 agonist ivuxolimab in advanced cancers. Only in-frame clones appear in the TCRdb table, and some are missing; sequencing was by immunoSEQ multiplex PCR. The data contain roughly 130,000 clones, 80% to 95% of them singletons. The sequences come from CD4+ or CD8+ T cells sorted from blood, collected in a trial of the OX40 agonist ivuxolimab. The receptors were gathered from an adult with an advanced solid tumor such as melanoma, head and neck, liver or kidney cancer.

The CDR3 bases are TGCGCCAGCAGTCAATTGGTGACAGGGGGGTCCGGGGAGCTGTTTTTT. Translating gives CASSQLVTGGSGELFF. The chain combines TRBV23-1 with TRBJ2-2; 9 positions agree with TRBD1. TRBV23-1 is placed among ORFs of uncertain function. V trimming: 1 base; J trimming: 6 bases; junction bases outside the gene matches: 6. The CDR3 spans 16 residues.

The genes are TRBV10-3 and TRBJ2-1; 10 positions match TRBD2. Per germline, CDR1 ENHRY and CDR2 SYGVKD. V lost 2 bases and J lost 6; bases outside the gene matches: 4. CDR3 length equals 15 residues. The CDR3 protein is CAISEKLAGGNEQFF. Here the CDR3 DNA reads TGTGCCATCAGTGAGAAGTTAGCGGGAGGCAATGAGCAGTTCTTC.

This chain connects TRBV5-1 to TRBJ1-3; D might be TRBD1 (6 bases). V shed 4 bases and J shed 10 bases, with 18 bases lying between them. CDR1 and CDR2 (germline): SGHRS, YFSETQ. This CDR3 spans 14 amino acids. The chain's CDR3 is CASSVGDTGGTIYF. CDR3 nucleotide sequence: TGCGCCAGCAGCGTCGGGGACACCGGAGGAACCATATATTTT. Drawing the rest from reference TRBV5-1 and TRBJ1-3, the complete variable domain is KAGVTQTPRYLIKTRGQQVTLSCSPISGHRSVSWYQQTPGQGLQFLFEYFSETQRNKGNFPGRFSGRQFSNSRSEMNVSTLELGDSALYLCASSVGDTGGTIYFGEGSWLTVV.